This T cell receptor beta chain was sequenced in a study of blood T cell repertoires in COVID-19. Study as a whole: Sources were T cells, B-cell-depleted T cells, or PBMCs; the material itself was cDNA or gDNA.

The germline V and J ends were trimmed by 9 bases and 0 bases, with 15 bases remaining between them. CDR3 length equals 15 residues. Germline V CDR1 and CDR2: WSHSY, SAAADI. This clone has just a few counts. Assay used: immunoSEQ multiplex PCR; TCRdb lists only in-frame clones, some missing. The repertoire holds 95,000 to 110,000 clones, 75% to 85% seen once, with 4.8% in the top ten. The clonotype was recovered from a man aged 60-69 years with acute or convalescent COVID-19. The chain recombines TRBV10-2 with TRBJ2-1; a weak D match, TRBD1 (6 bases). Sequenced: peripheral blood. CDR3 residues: CASRNRDRSYNEQFF. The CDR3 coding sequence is TGCGCCAGTAGAAACAGGGATCGCTCCTACAATGAGCAGTTCTTC.